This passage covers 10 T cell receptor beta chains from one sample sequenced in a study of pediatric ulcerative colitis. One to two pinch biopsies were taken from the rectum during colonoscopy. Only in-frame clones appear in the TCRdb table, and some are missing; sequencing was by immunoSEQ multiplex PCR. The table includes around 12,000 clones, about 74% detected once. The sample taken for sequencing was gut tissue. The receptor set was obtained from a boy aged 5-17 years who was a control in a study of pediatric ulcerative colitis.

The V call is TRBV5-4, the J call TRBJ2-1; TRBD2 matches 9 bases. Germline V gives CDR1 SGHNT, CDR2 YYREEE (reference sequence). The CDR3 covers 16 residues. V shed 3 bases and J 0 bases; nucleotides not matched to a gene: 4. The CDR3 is CASSSNSGSSYNEQFF. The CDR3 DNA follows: TGTGCCAGCAGCTCAAATAGCGGGAGCTCCTACAATGAGCAGTTCTTC. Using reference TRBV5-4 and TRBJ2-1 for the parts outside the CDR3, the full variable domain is ETGVTQSPTHLIKTRGQQVTLRCSSQSGHNTVSWYQQALGQGPQFIFQYYREEENGRGNFPPRFSGLQFPNYSSELNVNALELDDSALYLCASSSNSGSSYNEQFFGPGTRLTVL.

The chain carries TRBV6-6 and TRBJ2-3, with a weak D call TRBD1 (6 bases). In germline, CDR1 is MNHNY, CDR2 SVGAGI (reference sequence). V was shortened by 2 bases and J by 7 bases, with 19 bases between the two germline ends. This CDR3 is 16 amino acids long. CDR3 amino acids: CASSYSQGLERNTQYF. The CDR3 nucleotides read TGTGCCAGCAGTTACAGTCAGGGGCTAGAAAGAAATACGCAGTATTTT.

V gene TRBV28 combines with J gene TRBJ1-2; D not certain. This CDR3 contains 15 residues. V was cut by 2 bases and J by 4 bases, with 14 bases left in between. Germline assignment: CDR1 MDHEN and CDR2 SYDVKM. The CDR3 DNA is TGTGCCAGCAGTTTAGGGGTAACCCCTAGCTATGGCTACACCTTC. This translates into CASSLGVTPSYGYTF.

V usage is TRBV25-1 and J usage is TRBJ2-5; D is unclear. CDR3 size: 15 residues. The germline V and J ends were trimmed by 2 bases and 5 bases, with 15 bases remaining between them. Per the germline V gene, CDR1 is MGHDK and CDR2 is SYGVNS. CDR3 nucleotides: TGTGCCAGCAGTGAACTGGTAGAGTTAGGTGAGACCCAGTACTTC. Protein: CASSELVELGETQYF.

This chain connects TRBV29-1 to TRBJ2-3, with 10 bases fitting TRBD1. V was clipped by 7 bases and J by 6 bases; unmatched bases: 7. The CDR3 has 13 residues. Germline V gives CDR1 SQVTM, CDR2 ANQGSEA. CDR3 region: CSGTTGGSDTQYF. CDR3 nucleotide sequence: TGCAGCGGCACGACAGGGGGCTCGGATACGCAGTATTTT.

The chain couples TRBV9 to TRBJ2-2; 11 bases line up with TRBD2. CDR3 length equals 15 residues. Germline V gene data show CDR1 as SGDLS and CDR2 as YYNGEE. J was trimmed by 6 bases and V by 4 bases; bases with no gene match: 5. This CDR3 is CASSLSGRAAGELFF. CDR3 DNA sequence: TGTGCCAGCAGCCTTAGCGGGAGGGCCGCCGGGGAGCTGTTTTTT.

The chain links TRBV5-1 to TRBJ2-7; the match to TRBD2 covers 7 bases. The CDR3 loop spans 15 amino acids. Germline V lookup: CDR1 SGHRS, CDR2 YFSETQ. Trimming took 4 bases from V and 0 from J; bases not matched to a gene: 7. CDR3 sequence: CASSALGGSSYEQYF. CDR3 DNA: TGCGCCAGCAGCGCCCTCGGCGGGAGCTCCTACGAGCAGTACTTC.

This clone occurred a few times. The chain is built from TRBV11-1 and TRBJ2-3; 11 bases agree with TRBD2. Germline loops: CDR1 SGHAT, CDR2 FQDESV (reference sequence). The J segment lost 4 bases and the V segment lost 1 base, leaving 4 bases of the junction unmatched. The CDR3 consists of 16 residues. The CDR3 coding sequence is TGTGCCAGCAGCTTAGAGACTAGCGGGGTGGCAGATACGCAGTATTTT. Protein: CASSLETSGVADTQYF.

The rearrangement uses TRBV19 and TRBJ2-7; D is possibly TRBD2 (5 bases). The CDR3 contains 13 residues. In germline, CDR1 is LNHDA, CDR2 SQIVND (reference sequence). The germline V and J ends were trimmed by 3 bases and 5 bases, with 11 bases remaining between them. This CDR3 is CASSILPGDEQYF. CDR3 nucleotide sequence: TGTGCCAGTAGTATCCTGCCCGGGGACGAGCAGTACTTC.

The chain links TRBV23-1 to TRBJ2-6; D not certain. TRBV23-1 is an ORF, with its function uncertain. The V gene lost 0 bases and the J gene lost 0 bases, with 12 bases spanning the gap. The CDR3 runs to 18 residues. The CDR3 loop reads CASSQSETSASGANVLTF. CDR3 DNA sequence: TGCGCCAGCAGTCAATCGGAGACGTCTGCCTCTGGGGCCAACGTCCTGACTTTC.